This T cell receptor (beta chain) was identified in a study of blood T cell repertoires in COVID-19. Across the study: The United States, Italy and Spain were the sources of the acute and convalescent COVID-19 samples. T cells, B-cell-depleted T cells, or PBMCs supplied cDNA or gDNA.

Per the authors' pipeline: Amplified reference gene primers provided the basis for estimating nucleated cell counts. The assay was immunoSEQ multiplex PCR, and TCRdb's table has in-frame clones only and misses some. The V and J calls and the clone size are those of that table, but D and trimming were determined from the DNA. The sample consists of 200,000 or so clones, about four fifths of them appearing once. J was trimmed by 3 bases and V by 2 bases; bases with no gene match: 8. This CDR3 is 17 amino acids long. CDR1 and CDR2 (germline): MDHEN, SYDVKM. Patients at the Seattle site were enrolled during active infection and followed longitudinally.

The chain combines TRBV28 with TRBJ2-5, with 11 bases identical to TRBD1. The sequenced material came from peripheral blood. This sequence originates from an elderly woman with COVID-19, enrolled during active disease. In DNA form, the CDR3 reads TGTGCCAGCAGTTTAATGGACAGGGGGCTGATCGAAGAGACCCAGTACTTC. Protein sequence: CASSLMDRGLIEETQYF.